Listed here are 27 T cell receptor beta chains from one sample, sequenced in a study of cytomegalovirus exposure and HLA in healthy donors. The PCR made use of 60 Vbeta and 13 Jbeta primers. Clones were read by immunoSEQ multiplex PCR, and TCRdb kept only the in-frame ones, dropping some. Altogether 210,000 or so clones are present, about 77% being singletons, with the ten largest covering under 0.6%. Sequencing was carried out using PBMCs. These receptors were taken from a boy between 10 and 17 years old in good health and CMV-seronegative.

CDR3 sequence reads: CASSSRGGGTAGEQYF. CDR3 sequence (DNA): TGTGCCAGCAGCTCAAGGGGCGGGGGAACGGCTGGAGAGCAGTACTTC. The gene calls are TRBV7-2 and TRBJ2-7, with 7 bases that match TRBD2. Losses at the gene ends were 4 bases for V and 7 bases for J; bases not matched to a gene: 16. The CDR3 totals 16 residues. The germline V gene has CDR1 SGHTA and CDR2 FQGNSA.

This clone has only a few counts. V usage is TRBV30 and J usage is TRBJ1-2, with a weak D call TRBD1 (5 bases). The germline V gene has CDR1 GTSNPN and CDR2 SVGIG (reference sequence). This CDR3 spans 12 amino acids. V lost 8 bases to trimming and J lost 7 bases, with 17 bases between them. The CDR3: CALPLGGPGYTF. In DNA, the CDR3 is TGTGCCCTGCCGTTGGGGGGACCTGGCTACACCTTC.

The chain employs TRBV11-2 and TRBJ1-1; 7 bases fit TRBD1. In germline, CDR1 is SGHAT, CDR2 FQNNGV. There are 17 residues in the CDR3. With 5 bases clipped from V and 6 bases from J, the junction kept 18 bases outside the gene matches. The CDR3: CASSPTTDRDGGPEAFF. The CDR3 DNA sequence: TGTGCCAGCAGCCCCACAACAGACAGGGATGGTGGGCCTGAAGCTTTCTTT.

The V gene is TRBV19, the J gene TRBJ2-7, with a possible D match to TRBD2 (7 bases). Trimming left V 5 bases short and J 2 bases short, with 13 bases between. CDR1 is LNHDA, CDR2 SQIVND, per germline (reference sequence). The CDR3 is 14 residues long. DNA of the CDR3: TGTGCCAGTAGTTTTAGGGGGGGAGCCTACGAGCAGTACTTC. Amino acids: CASSFRGGAYEQYF.

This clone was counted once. CDR3 nucleotide sequence: TGTGCCAGCAGCTTATTCGGCGGGGGGGTCACCGGGGAGCTGTTTTTT. Its protein product is CASSLFGGGVTGELFF. The chain has TRBV7-2 and TRBJ2-2; 9 bases match TRBD2. The CDR3 consists of 16 residues. The trim removed 2 bases at V and 4 bases at J, leaving 5 bases unmatched. From germline, CDR1 is SGHTA and CDR2 FQGNSA.

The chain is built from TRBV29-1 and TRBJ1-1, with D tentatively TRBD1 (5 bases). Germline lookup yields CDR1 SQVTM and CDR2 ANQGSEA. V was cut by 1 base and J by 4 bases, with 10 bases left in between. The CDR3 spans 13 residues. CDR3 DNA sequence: TGCAGCGTTGAAGGGGGCTGGAGCACTGAAGCTTTCTTT. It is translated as CSVEGGWSTEAFF.

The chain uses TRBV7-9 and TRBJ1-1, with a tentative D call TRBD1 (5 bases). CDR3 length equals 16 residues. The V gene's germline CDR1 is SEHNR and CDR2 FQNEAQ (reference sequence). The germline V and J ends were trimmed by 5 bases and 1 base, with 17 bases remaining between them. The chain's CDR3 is CASSPWQGGSNTEAFF. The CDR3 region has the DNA TGTGCCAGCAGCCCCTGGCAGGGCGGCTCGAACACTGAAGCTTTCTTT.

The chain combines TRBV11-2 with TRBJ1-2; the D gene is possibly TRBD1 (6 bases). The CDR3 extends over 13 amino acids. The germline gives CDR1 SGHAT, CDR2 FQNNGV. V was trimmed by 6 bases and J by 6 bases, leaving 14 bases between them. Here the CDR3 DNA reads TGTGCCAGCAGACCAGTGGGGGACAATGGCTACACCTTC. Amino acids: CASRPVGDNGYTF.

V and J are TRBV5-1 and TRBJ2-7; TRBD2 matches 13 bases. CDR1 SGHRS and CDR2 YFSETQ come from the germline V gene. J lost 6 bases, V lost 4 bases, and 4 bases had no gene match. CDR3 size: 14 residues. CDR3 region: CASSPGLAGSEQYF. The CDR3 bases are TGCGCCAGCAGCCCGGGACTAGCGGGAAGCGAGCAGTACTTC.

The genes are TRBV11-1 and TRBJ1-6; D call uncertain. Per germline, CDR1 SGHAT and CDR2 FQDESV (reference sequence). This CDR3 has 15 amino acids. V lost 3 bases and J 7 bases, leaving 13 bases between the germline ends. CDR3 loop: CASSLEQVGNSPLHF. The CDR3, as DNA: TGTGCCAGCAGCTTGGAACAAGTGGGCAATTCACCCCTCCACTTT.

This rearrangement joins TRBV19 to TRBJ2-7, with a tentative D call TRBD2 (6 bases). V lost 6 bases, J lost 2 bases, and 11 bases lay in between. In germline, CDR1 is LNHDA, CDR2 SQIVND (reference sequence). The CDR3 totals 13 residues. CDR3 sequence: CASSTGLPYEQYF. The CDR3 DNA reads TGTGCCAGTAGCACGGGACTCCCCTACGAGCAGTACTTC.

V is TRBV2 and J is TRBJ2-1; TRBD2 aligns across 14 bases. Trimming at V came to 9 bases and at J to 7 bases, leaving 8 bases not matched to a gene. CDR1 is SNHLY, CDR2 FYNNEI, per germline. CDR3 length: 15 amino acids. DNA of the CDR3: TGTGCCAGGACGACTAGCGGGAGGGCCGGTAATGAGCAGTTCTTC. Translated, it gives CARTTSGRAGNEQFF.

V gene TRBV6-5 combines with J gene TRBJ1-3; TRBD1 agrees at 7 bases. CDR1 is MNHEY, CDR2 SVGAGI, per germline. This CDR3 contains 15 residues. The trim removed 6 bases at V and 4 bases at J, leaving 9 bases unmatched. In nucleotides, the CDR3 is TGTGCCAGCAGCCGCACAGGGGATGCCGGAAACACCATATATTTT. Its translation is CASSRTGDAGNTIYF.

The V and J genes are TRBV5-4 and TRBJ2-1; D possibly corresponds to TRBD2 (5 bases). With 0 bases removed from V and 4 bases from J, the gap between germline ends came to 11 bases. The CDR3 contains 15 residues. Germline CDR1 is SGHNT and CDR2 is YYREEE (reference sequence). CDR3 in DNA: TGTGCCAGCAGCTTGGATGCGGGCCGGTACAATGAGCAGTTCTTC. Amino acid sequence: CASSLDAGRYNEQFF.

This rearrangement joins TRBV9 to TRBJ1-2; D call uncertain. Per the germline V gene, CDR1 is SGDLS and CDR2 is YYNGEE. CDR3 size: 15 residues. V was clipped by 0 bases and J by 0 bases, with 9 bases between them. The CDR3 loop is CASSVVGTTNYGYTF. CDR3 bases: TGTGCCAGCAGCGTAGTGGGCACAACTAACTATGGCTACACCTTC.

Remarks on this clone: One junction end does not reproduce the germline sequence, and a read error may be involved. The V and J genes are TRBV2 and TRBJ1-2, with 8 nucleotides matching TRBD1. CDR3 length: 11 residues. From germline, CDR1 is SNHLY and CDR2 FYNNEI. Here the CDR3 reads CASSEGDRSPF. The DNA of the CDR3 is TGTGCCAGCAGTGAAGGGGACAGGTCGCCCTTC.

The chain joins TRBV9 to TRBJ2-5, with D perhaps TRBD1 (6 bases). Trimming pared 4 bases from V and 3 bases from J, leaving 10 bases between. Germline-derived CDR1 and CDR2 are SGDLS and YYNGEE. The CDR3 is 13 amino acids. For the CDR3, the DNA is TGTGCCAGCAGCCCTACAGGGAAAGAGACCCAGTACTTC. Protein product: CASSPTGKETQYF. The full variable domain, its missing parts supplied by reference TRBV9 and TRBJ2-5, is DSGVTQTPKHLITATGQRVTLRCSPRSGDLSVYWYQQSLDQGLQFLIQYYNGEERAKGNILERFSAQQFPDLHSELNLSSLELGDSALYFCASSPTGKETQYFGPGTRLLVL.

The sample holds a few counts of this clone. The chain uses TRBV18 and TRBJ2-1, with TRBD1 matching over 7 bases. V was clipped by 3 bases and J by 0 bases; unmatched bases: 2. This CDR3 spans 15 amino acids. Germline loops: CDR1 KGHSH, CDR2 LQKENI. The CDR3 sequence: CASSPTGHSYNEQFF. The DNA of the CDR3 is TGTGCCAGCTCACCGACAGGGCACTCCTACAATGAGCAGTTCTTC.

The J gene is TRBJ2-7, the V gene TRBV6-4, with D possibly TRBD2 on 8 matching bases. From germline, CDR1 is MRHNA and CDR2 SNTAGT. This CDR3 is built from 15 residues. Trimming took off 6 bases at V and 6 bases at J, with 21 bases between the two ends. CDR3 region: CASRYRPGGLGEQYF. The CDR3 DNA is TGTGCCAGCAGGTATAGGCCAGGGGGACTAGGCGAGCAGTACTTC.

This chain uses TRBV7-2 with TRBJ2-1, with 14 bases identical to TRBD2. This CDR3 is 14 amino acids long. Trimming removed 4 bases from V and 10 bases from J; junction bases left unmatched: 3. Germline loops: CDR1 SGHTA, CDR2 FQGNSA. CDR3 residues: CASSWGLAGEEQFF. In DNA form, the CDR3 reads TGTGCCAGCAGCTGGGGACTAGCGGGAGAAGAGCAGTTCTTC.

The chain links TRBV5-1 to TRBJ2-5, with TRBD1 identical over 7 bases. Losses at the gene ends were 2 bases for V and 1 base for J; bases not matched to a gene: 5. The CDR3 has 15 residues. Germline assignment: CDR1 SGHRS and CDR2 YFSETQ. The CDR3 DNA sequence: TGCGCCAGCAGCTTACAGGGGTGGGGCCAAGAGACCCAGTACTTC. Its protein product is CASSLQGWGQETQYF.

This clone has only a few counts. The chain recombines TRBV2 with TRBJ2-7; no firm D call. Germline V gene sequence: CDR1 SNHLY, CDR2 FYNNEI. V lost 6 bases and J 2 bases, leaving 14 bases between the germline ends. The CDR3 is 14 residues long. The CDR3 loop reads CASRPGRITYEQYF. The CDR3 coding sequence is TGTGCCAGCAGGCCCGGCAGGATTACCTACGAGCAGTACTTC. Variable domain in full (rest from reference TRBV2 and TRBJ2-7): EPEVTQTPSHQVTQMGQEVILRCVPISNHLYFYWYRQILGQKVEFLVSFYNNEISEKSEIFDDQFSVERPDGSNFTLKIRSTKLEDSAMYFCASRPGRITYEQYFGPGTRLTVT.

CDR3 DNA sequence: TGTGCCAGCACCTCTGGAGTCTCAGCGAATGGCTACACCTTC. Its translation is CASTSGVSANGYTF. J is TRBJ1-2 and V is TRBV7-9; D remains ambiguous. The germline CDR1 and CDR2 sequences are SEHNR and FQNEAQ (reference sequence). Trimming stripped 7 bases from V and 6 bases from J, with 18 bases between. The CDR3 extends over 14 amino acids. Full variable domain (rest looked up from reference TRBV7-9 and TRBJ1-2): DTGVSQNPRHKITKRGQNVTFRCDPISEHNRLYWYRQTLGQGPEFLTYFQNEAQLEKSRLLSDRFSAERPKGSFSTLEIQRTEQGDSAMYLCASTSGVSANGYTFGSGTRLTVV.

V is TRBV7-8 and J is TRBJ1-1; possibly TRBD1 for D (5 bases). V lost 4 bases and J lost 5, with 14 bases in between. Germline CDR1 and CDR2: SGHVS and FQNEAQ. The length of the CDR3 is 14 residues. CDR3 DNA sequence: TGTGCCAGCAGCTCCCCGGGAGGGGAAACTGAAGCTTTCTTT. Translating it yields CASSSPGGETEAFF.

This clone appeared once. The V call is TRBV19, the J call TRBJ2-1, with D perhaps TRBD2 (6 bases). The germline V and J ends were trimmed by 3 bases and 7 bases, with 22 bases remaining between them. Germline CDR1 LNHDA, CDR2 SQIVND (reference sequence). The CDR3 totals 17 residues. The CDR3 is CASSIQLAGLKANEQFF. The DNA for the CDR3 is TGTGCCAGTAGTATTCAATTGGCGGGGTTAAAGGCAAATGAGCAGTTCTTC.

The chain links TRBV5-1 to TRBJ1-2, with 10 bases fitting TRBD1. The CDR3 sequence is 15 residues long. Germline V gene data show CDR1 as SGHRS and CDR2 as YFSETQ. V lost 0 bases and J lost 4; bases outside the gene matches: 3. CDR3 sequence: CASSLGGTGAYGYTF. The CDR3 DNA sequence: TGCGCCAGCAGCTTGGGGGGGACAGGGGCCTATGGCTACACCTTC.

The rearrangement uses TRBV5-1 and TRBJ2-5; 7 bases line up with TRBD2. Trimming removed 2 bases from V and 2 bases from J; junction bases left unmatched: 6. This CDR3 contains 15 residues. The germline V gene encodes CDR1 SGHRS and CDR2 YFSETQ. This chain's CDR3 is CASSLAGNFQETQYF. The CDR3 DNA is TGCGCCAGCAGCTTAGCGGGGAACTTTCAAGAGACCCAGTACTTC.